This T cell receptor beta chain is from a study of cytomegalovirus exposure and HLA in healthy donors. Study results and caveats: In vitro confirmation showed three CMV-associated chains to be CMV antigen specific.

Turning to this clone: Its antigen is unidentified.

PCR primers comprised 60 Vbeta and 13 Jbeta primers. Libraries were prepared by immunoSEQ multiplex PCR; TCRdb keeps only in-frame clonotypes and omits some of them. The listing contains 68,000 or so clones. V shed 3 bases and J 0 bases; nucleotides not matched to a gene: 5. The V gene's germline CDR1 is SGHTA and CDR2 FQGNSA. This CDR3 has 16 residues. Sequencing was performed on PBMCs. V is TRBV7-2 and J is TRBJ2-1; 7 nucleotides line up with TRBD2. The clonotype comes from a female donor in good health and CMV-seropositive. The CDR3 loop is CASSLAGLVSYNEQFF. The CDR3 DNA reads as TGTGCCAGCAGCTTGGCTGGACTAGTCTCCTACAATGAGCAGTTCTTC.